The clone carrying this T cell receptor beta chain has just a few counts. Its antigen remains unknown. The source of the sample is a study of blood T cells in healthy people across ages. Findings and limits, study-wide: Naive and antigen-experienced cells were not separated, limiting conclusive comparison.

A second PCR, run for about 6 to 11 cycles, used a sample-barcoded 5' primer plus a J-beta primer mix. MiXCR, applied by TCRdb to the 5' RACE reads, yields one record per CDR3 protein. The sample has around 1.5 million distinct CDR3 sequences, around 36% seen once. The germline gives CDR1 SEHNR, CDR2 FQNEAQ (reference sequence). The V gene lost 2 bases and the J gene lost 4 bases, with 14 bases spanning the gap. The CDR3 has 15 residues. This clonotype was obtained from a young woman in good health. The sequencing sample was made of blood. The V and J genes are TRBV7-9 and TRBJ2-5; the D call may be TRBD1 or TRBD2 (5 bases each). The CDR3 sequence: CASSLIRGAGETQYF. Written as DNA, the CDR3 is TGTGCCAGCAGCTTAATCCGTGGGGCGGGAGAGACCCAGTACTTC. Variable domain in full (rest from reference TRBV7-9 and TRBJ2-5): DTGVSQNPRHKITKRGQNVTFRCDPISEHNRLYWYRQTLGQGPEFLTYFQNEAQLEKSRLLSDRFSAERPKGSFSTLEIQRTEQGDSAMYLCASSLIRGAGETQYFGPGTRLLVL.